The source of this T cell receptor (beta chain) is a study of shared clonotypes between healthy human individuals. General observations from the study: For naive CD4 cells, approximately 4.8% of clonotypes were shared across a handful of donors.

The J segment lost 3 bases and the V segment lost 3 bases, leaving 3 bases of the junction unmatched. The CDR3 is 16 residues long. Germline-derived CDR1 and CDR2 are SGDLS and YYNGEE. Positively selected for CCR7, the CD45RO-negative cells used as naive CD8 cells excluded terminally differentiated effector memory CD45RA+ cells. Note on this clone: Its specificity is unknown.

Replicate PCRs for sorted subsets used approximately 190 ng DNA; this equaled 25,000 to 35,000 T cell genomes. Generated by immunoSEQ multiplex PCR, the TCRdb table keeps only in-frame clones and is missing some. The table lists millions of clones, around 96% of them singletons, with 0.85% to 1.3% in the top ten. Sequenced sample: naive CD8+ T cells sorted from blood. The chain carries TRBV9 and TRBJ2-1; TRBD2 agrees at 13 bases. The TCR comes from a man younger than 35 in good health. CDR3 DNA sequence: TGTGCCAGCAGCGACACTAGCGGGGGGGTCTACAATGAGCAGTTCTTC. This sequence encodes CASSDTSGGVYNEQFF.